Below are 22 T cell receptor beta chains sequenced from a single sample in a study of blood T cells in healthy people across ages. With a J-beta primer mix and a sample-barcoded 5' primer, a second PCR ran roughly 7 to 11 cycles. Via MiXCR, TCRdb re-called the 5' RACE reads, giving one row per CDR3 protein. The data show roughly 1,300,000 distinct CDR3 sequences, with roughly 60% seen just once and approximately 7% held by the top ten. Sequenced sample: blood. Receptor source: a man between 18 and 29 years old in good health.

The chain uses TRBV20-1 and TRBJ2-7; a weak D match, TRBD1 (6 bases). Germline CDR1 DFQATT, CDR2 SNEGSKA (reference sequence). V lost 4 bases to trimming and J lost 5 bases, with 27 bases between them. This CDR3 comprises 17 residues. CDR3 in amino acids: CSATERGRGGWRNEQYF. The CDR3 nucleotides are TGCAGTGCTACGGAAAGGGGTAGAGGGGGATGGAGAAACGAGCAGTACTTC.

This clonotype showed up just once. The V gene is TRBV20-1, the J gene TRBJ2-3; no firm D call. Germline V gene sequence: CDR1 DFQATT, CDR2 SNEGSKA (reference sequence). Trimming pared 3 bases from V and 2 bases from J, leaving 12 bases between. The CDR3 sequence is 14 residues long. The CDR3 sequence is CSASFEEFTDTQYF. CDR3 nucleotide sequence: TGCAGTGCTAGTTTCGAAGAGTTCACAGATACGCAGTATTTT.

V usage is TRBV10-3 and J usage is TRBJ2-1; D perhaps matches TRBD2 (6 bases). The V end lost 6 bases, the J end lost 6 bases, and 15 bases lay between the germline ends. Germline-derived CDR1 and CDR2 are ENHRY and SYGVKD. This CDR3 comprises 14 residues. Here the CDR3 reads CAIRRGRQVNEQFF. CDR3 DNA sequence: TGTGCCATCAGGCGGGGCAGGCAAGTCAATGAGCAGTTCTTC.

This chain links TRBV6-6 with TRBJ1-4; 9 bases line up with TRBD1. Germline CDR1 and CDR2: MNHNY and SVGAGI (reference sequence). This CDR3 has 15 residues. With 7 bases clipped from V and 8 bases from J, the junction kept 11 bases outside the gene matches. The CDR3 is CASTRGTGPPEKLFF. CDR3 nucleotides: TGTGCCAGCACCCGGGGGACAGGGCCTCCAGAAAAACTGTTTTTT.

The chain joins TRBV28 to TRBJ2-4, with 9 bases that match TRBD2. The ends lost 6 bases at V and 5 bases at J; junction bases unmatched: 8. CDR1 MDHEN and CDR2 SYDVKM come from the germline V gene. The CDR3 sequence is 15 residues long. For the CDR3, the DNA is TGTGCCAGCAGCCGACCGCAGCGGGGGGAAAACATTCAGTACTTC. It yields the protein CASSRPQRGENIQYF.

Details on this clonotype: The junction does not match germline at one end; this may be a read error. The chain is built from TRBV20-1 and TRBJ2-5; D is unclear. The J call may be incorrect, as the DNA end agrees better with TRBJ2-7. CDR1 and CDR2 (germline): DFQATT, SNEGSKA (reference sequence). This CDR3 is built from 13 residues. The CDR3 loop reads CSARVGVSCEQYF. The CDR3, as DNA: TGCAGTGCTAGGGTTGGGGTTTCCTGCGAGCAGTACTTC.

This clonotype showed up just a few times. J is TRBJ2-3 and V is TRBV12-3 or TRBV12-4; D uncertain. The germline V and J ends were trimmed by 4 bases and 2 bases, with 16 bases remaining between them. CDR3 length: 16 amino acids. CDR3: CASSSPPAPDTDTQYF. For the CDR3, the DNA is TGTGCCAGCAGTTCCCCCCCGGCCCCGGACACAGATACGCAGTATTTT.

V usage is TRBV29-1 and J usage is TRBJ1-1; D not resolved. The CDR3 spans 17 residues. Per germline, CDR1 SQVTM and CDR2 ANQGSEA. The germline V and J ends were trimmed by 8 bases and 0 bases, with 25 bases remaining between them. The CDR3 DNA reads TGCAGCACGAGAGGCGGGCCTAGAGGGTTTATGAACACTGAAGCTTTCTTT. Amino acid sequence: CSTRGGPRGFMNTEAFF.

CDR3 protein: CASSRLGTNMDQETQYF. CDR3 coding DNA: TGTGCCAGCAGTCGTCTCGGGACCAACATGGATCAAGAGACCCAGTACTTC. The V gene is TRBV27, the J gene TRBJ2-5; D could derive from TRBD1 or TRBD2 (5 bases each). V was cut by 5 bases and J by 2 bases, with 21 bases left in between. Germline CDR1 and CDR2: MNHEY and SMNVEV (reference sequence). CDR3 length: 17 residues.

J is TRBJ2-2 and V is TRBV4-2, with D perhaps matching TRBD2 (5 bases). Trimming stripped 3 bases from V and 0 bases from J, with 11 bases between. The CDR3 runs to 16 residues. CDR1 is LGHNA and CDR2 is YNFKEQ in the germline V gene. CDR3 sequence reads: CASSQYGRANTGELFF. The CDR3 DNA reads TGTGCCAGCAGCCAGTATGGGCGGGCGAACACCGGGGAGCTGTTTTTT.

This rearrangement joins TRBV25-1 to TRBJ2-2; D may be TRBD2 (5 bases). Germline V CDR1 and CDR2: MGHDK, SYGVNS. The CDR3 has 15 amino acids. Trimming removed 5 bases from V and 6 bases from J, with 16 bases in between. This chain's CDR3 is CASSRGNLGSGELFF. The CDR3 DNA reads as TGTGCCAGCAGTCGAGGGAACTTGGGCTCCGGGGAGCTGTTTTTT.

V and J are TRBV5-1 and TRBJ2-7; D call uncertain. TRBJ2-5 explains the end of the DNA better; the J call may be wrong. The CDR3 runs 12 residues. Germline loops: CDR1 SGHRS, CDR2 YFSETQ. The chain's CDR3 is CASSLLSGTQYF. CDR3 coding DNA: TGCGCCAGCAGCTTGCTCTCCGGGACCCAGTACTTC.

This clonotype was counted a single time. The chain combines TRBV27 with TRBJ2-4; either TRBD1 or TRBD2 may supply D (6 bases each). The J call is in doubt because the DNA end fits TRBJ2-7 better. This CDR3 has 16 residues. The V gene's germline CDR1 is MNHEY and CDR2 SMNVEV (reference sequence). CDR3 in amino acids: CASSLWGARSLDEQYF. CDR3 coding DNA: TGTGCCAGCAGTTTATGGGGGGCGCGGTCCCTAGACGAGCAGTACTTC.

This sequence joins TRBV5-1 and TRBJ2-3; D may match TRBD1 or TRBD2 (5 bases each). V lost 1 base, J lost 1 base, and 13 bases lay in between. Per the germline V gene, CDR1 is SGHRS and CDR2 is YFSETQ. The CDR3 consists of 16 residues. Here the CDR3 DNA reads TGCGCCAGCAGCTTGCTCGGGGCACACGGCACAGATACGCAGTATTTT. It is translated as CASSLLGAHGTDTQYF.

This chain uses TRBV7-9 with TRBJ2-3; 7 positions agree with TRBD2. V lost 7 bases, J lost 6 bases, and 4 bases stayed unmatched. Germline CDR1 SEHNR, CDR2 FQNEAQ (reference sequence). This CDR3 spans 12 amino acids. The DNA for the CDR3 is TGTGCCAGCATTTGGGAGGGGGATACGCAGTATTTT. This encodes CASIWEGDTQYF.

This clonotype was counted between two and nine times. The chain recombines TRBV18 with TRBJ1-5, with 7 positions matching TRBD1. Germline V CDR1 and CDR2: KGHSH, LQKENI. The CDR3 sequence is 14 residues long. V dropped 5 bases and J dropped 5; count of bases not matched to a gene: 6. The CDR3 loop is CASSVQGTDQPQHF. CDR3 DNA: TGTGCCAGCTCAGTACAGGGGACCGATCAGCCCCAGCATTTT.

V gene TRBV7-2 combines with J gene TRBJ1-4; D unresolved. Germline lookup yields CDR1 SGHTA and CDR2 FQGNSA. This CDR3 has 12 residues. V gave up 1 base and J gave up 13 bases, with 10 bases separating them. CDR3 sequence (DNA): TGTGCCAGCAGCTTAGTTTCCGGACCACTGTTTTTT. The encoded protein is CASSLVSGPLFF.

This clonotype has just one count. The junction departs from the called germline gene at one end, perhaps through a read error. This sequence joins TRBV7-7 and TRBJ2-3, with D perhaps matching TRBD1 or TRBD2 (5 bases each). The CDR3 is 15 residues long. The germline V gene has CDR1 SSHAT and CDR2 FNYEAQ (reference sequence). The CDR3 coding sequence is TGTGCTAGCAGCCCAGGGTTCGGGGTGACAGATACGCAGTATTTT. Translated: CASSPGFGVTDTQYF.

The V call is TRBV4-1, the J call TRBJ1-5; tentative D call: TRBD1 (6 bases). Trimming shortened V by 0 bases and J by 5 bases, and 14 bases separated the two germline ends. The CDR3 is 16 amino acids. Germline values: CDR1 MGHRA, CDR2 YSYEKL. DNA for the CDR3: TGCGCCAGCAGCCAAGAATCTACAGGGACACATCAGCCCCAGCATTTT. The encoded protein is CASSQESTGTHQPQHF.

This chain connects TRBV5-1 to TRBJ1-2; D uncertain. The V and J ends lost 2 bases and 4 bases respectively, with 15 bases between them. The CDR3 has 15 residues. Germline V gives CDR1 SGHRS, CDR2 YFSETQ. The CDR3 here is CASSLYGRRGYGYTF. The CDR3 nucleotides are TGCGCCAGCAGCTTATATGGTCGGCGTGGCTATGGCTACACCTTC.

The CDR3 nucleotides are TGCAGCGTTGAATCCTCCTCCTACCAAGAGACCCAGTACTTC. Its protein is CSVESSSYQETQYF. The chain recombines TRBV29-1 with TRBJ2-5; D is unclear. This CDR3 has 14 amino acids. From germline, CDR1 is SQVTM and CDR2 ANQGSEA. The germline V and J ends were trimmed by 2 bases and 0 bases, with 10 bases remaining between them.

This chain uses TRBV6-6 with TRBJ2-3; no reliable D call. The CDR3 consists of 14 residues. Germline CDR1 and CDR2: MNHNY and SVGAGI (reference sequence). Trimming stripped 5 bases from V and 2 bases from J, with 11 bases between. CDR3 sequence reads: CASSLPGLTDTQYF. CDR3 in DNA: TGTGCCAGCAGTCTACCGGGTCTCACAGATACGCAGTATTTT.